Shown below are 31 T cell receptor beta chains from a single sample sequenced in a study of blood T cells in healthy people across ages. With a J-beta primer mix and a sample-barcoded 5' primer, a second PCR ran about 7 to 11 cycles. TCRdb reprocessed the 5' RACE reads via MiXCR and lists one record per CDR3 protein. The table shows approximately 320,000 distinct CDR3 sequences, with 25% to 30% occurring only once. The sequencing input was blood. These receptors originate from a woman in her sixties or seventies in good health.

This clonotype was seen a few times. A much larger clone is a single base away; this may be a read error. The CDR3 region is CAGSAQGYGYTF. The CDR3 region has the DNA TGTGCCGGCAGCGCACAGGGCTATGGCTACACCTTC. The chain uses TRBV11-2 and TRBJ1-2; tentative D call: TRBD1 (6 bases). This CDR3 comprises 12 residues. Germline assignment: CDR1 SGHAT and CDR2 FQNNGV. Filled out from reference TRBV11-2 and TRBJ1-2, the complete variable domain reads EAGVAQSPRYKIIEKRQSVAFWCNPISGHATLYWYQQILGQGPKLLIQFQNNGVVDDSQLPKDRFSAERLKGVDSTLKIQPAKLEDSAVYLCAGSAQGYGYTFGSGTRLTVV.

This clonotype was observed once. The junction departs from the called germline gene at one end, perhaps through a read error. The V gene is TRBV7-2, the J gene TRBJ1-2; 9 nucleotides line up with TRBD1. CDR3 size: 16 residues. CDR1 is SGHTA, CDR2 FQGNSA, per germline. CDR3 region: CAGSPGGTGGAYGYTF. CDR3 bases: TGTGCCGGCAGCCCGGGCGGAACAGGGGGCGCTTATGGCTACACCTTC. Complete variable domain (other parts from reference TRBV7-2 and TRBJ1-2): GAGVSQSPSNKVTEKGKDVELRCDPISGHTALYWYRQSLGQGLEFLIYFQGNSAPDKSGLPSDRFSAERTGGSVSTLTIQRTQQEDSAVYLCAGSPGGTGGAYGYTFGSGTRLTVV.

This clonotype was detected a few times. V gene TRBV4-2 combines with J gene TRBJ2-5; D could derive from TRBD1 or TRBD2 (5 bases each). V gave up 6 bases and J gave up 4 bases, with 27 bases separating them. Germline lookup yields CDR1 LGHNA and CDR2 YNFKEQ. This CDR3 contains 18 residues. CDR3: CASRQNFAGTPRGETQYF. CDR3 nucleotide sequence: TGTGCCAGCAGACAAAATTTCGCCGGGACCCCCCGGGGAGAGACCCAGTACTTC.

This clonotype appeared a few times. V usage is TRBV5-6 and J usage is TRBJ1-1; 9 positions agree with TRBD1. V was pared by 3 bases and J by 3 bases, with 6 bases of the junction left unmatched. The CDR3 covers 15 residues. The germline V gene has CDR1 SGHDT and CDR2 YYEEEE. The CDR3 nucleotides read TGTGCCAGCAGCTGGGGGGACAGGGTGTACACTGAAGCTTTCTTT. This codes for CASSWGDRVYTEAFF.

This clonotype was seen ten or more times. The chain links TRBV3-1 to TRBJ2-7, with 9 nucleotides matching TRBD2. The V segment lost 0 bases and the J segment 5 bases; nucleotides outside the gene matches: 17. The CDR3 length is 19 residues. Germline V gene lookup returns CDR1 LGHDT and CDR2 YNNKEL (reference sequence). The CDR3 DNA follows: TGTGCCAGCAGCCAAGATTCTCTAGCGGGAACGGTTCGGAGCCACGAGCAGTACTTC. It encodes CASSQDSLAGTVRSHEQYF.

This clonotype was observed at least ten times. V usage is TRBV5-1 and J usage is TRBJ2-5; D tentatively fits TRBD1 or TRBD2 (5 bases each). Trimming shortened V by 7 bases and J by 2 bases, and 12 bases separated the two germline ends. Germline loops: CDR1 SGHRS, CDR2 YFSETQ. CDR3 length: 13 amino acids. The CDR3: CASAGTSQETQYF. CDR3 sequence (DNA): TGCGCCAGCGCCGGGACGTCTCAAGAGACCCAGTACTTC. The full variable domain, its missing parts supplied by reference TRBV5-1 and TRBJ2-5, is KAGVTQTPRYLIKTRGQQVTLSCSPISGHRSVSWYQQTPGQGLQFLFEYFSETQRNKGNFPGRFSGRQFSNSRSEMNVSTLELGDSALYLCASAGTSQETQYFGPGTRLLVL.

This chain links TRBV5-6 with TRBJ1-2, with TRBD1 matching over 12 bases. Germline CDR1 SGHDT, CDR2 YYEEEE. V lost 5 bases and J lost 8; bases outside the gene matches: 13. The CDR3 has 16 amino acids. The CDR3 sequence is CASRDPGQGARGGYTF. Written as DNA, the CDR3 is TGTGCCAGCAGGGACCCGGGACAGGGGGCAAGAGGGGGCTACACCTTC.

This clonotype turned up a few times. The V call is TRBV12-3 or TRBV12-4, the J call TRBJ2-4; D may be TRBD1 (6 bases). Trimming cost V 6 bases and J 7 bases, with 13 bases left between them. This CDR3 region has 13 residues. The CDR3 region is CASSPGQRNIQYF. In DNA, the CDR3 is TGTGCCAGCAGCCCAGGACAGAGGAACATTCAGTACTTC.

The chain recombines TRBV5-1 with TRBJ2-2, with 11 bases identical to TRBD2. Trimming cost V 2 bases and J 11 bases; bases outside gene matches: 8. CDR1 and CDR2 from the germline V gene are SGHRS and YFSETQ. The CDR3 spans 15 residues. The CDR3 protein is CASSFSGRGDGELFF. The CDR3 coding sequence is TGCGCCAGCAGCTTTAGCGGGAGGGGAGACGGTGAGCTGTTTTTT.

The CDR3 spells CASSLLGGSTGELFF. DNA of the CDR3: TGCGCCAGCAGCTTGCTAGGGGGATCTACCGGGGAGCTGTTTTTT. The chain joins TRBV5-1 to TRBJ2-2; weak D call: TRBD1 (6 bases). The ends were cut back, 1 base at V and 5 bases at J, with 12 bases in the middle. The CDR3 is 15 amino acids. Germline V gene lookup returns CDR1 SGHRS and CDR2 YFSETQ.

The chain couples TRBV20-1 to TRBJ2-5; 7 bases fit TRBD1. V was pared by 1 base and J by 1 base, with 9 bases of the junction left unmatched. Germline CDR1 and CDR2: DFQATT and SNEGSKA (reference sequence). The CDR3 is 16 residues long. The CDR3 region is CSARGTGEVSQETQYF. The CDR3 bases are TGCAGTGCTAGAGGTACAGGGGAAGTGTCCCAAGAGACCCAGTACTTC.

This clonotype was recorded many times. The chain recombines TRBV28 with TRBJ2-5; D uncertain. The J call may be mistaken, given a closer DNA end match to TRBJ2-7. CDR3 length equals 15 residues. Germline V gene lookup returns CDR1 MDHEN and CDR2 SYDVKM. The CDR3 coding sequence is TGTGCCAGCAGTCAGAGTAAAGGCAACTCCTACGAGCAGTACTTC. It specifies CASSQSKGNSYEQYF.

This chain joins TRBV20-1 and TRBJ2-1, with 9 bases lining up with TRBD2. The CDR3 has 16 amino acids. V gave up 0 bases and J gave up 1 base; unmatched junction bases: 4. Germline lookup yields CDR1 DFQATT and CDR2 SNEGSKA (reference sequence). CDR3 DNA: TGCAGTGCTAGAGATCGGAGCGGGGGGTCCTACAATGAGCAGTTCTTC. Translated, it gives CSARDRSGGSYNEQFF.

The rearrangement joins TRBV6-6 to TRBJ2-7; D gene unclear. V was clipped by 4 bases and J by 3 bases, with 10 bases between them. Germline V lookup: CDR1 MNHNY, CDR2 SVGAGI (reference sequence). CDR3 length: 13 residues. CDR3 sequence (DNA): TGTGCCAGCAGTTTGATGTTGAGCTACGAGCAGTACTTC. Its protein is CASSLMLSYEQYF.

This clonotype was seen more than once but under ten times. This chain connects TRBV3-1 to TRBJ1-1; D gene uncertain. V lost 2 bases and J lost 11, with 9 bases in between. CDR3 length: 11 amino acids. Germline lookup yields CDR1 LGHDT and CDR2 YNNKEL (reference sequence). The CDR3 region is CASSQLRRAFF. The DNA of the CDR3 is TGTGCCAGCAGCCAACTGAGGAGGGCTTTCTTT.

This chain joins TRBV7-2 and TRBJ2-3; no clear D. The CDR3 covers 14 residues. Deletions cut 5 bases from V and 6 bases from J, with 15 bases between. Germline CDR1 and CDR2: SGHTA and FQGNSA. The CDR3 spells CASSGRPSRDTQYF. The CDR3 coding sequence is TGTGCCAGCAGCGGTAGGCCCAGTCGGGATACGCAGTATTTT.

This clonotype has only a few counts. This chain connects TRBV4-3 to TRBJ2-7; 12 bases agree with TRBD2. The assigned J gene may be wrong: the sequence end matches TRBJ2-5 better. Germline V lookup: CDR1 LGHNA, CDR2 YSLEER. The CDR3 spans 19 residues. CDR3 sequence (DNA): TGCGCCAGCAGCCATAAAGCAGGCCTAGCGGGAGGGTACCAAGAGACCCAGTACTTC. Amino acid sequence: CASSHKAGLAGGYQETQYF.

V gene TRBV10-3 combines with J gene TRBJ2-5; D is unresolved. Trimming took off 7 bases at V and 1 base at J, with 16 bases between the two ends. The CDR3 is made up of 15 amino acids. Germline values: CDR1 ENHRY, CDR2 SYGVKD. CDR3 nucleotides: TGTGCCATCAAGAAGGAGAGGTCACCCCAAGAGACCCAGTACTTC. This gives the protein CAIKKERSPQETQYF.

This clonotype has only a few counts. This chain uses TRBV4-1 with TRBJ2-7; 9 positions match TRBD1. The V segment lost 2 bases and the J segment 1 base; nucleotides outside the gene matches: 9. CDR3 length: 17 amino acids. Germline V gives CDR1 MGHRA, CDR2 YSYEKL. The CDR3 spells CASSQRPETGGSYEQYF. The DNA for the CDR3 is TGCGCCAGCAGCCAACGTCCTGAGACAGGGGGGTCCTACGAGCAGTACTTC.

The table lists this clonotype with a few counts. A read error may produce the germline difference seen at one junction end. V is TRBV7-3 and J is TRBJ2-6, with D perhaps assigned TRBD1 or TRBD2 (6 bases each). CDR3 length equals 15 residues. Germline CDR1 reads SGHTA; CDR2 reads FQGTGA. The CDR3 bases are TGTGCTAGCAGCTTAGGGGGAGGTGGGGCCAACGTCCTGACGTTC. Protein sequence: CASSLGGGGANVLTF.

This clonotype appeared a few times. CDR3 sequence reads: CSARHFGSGFNEQFF. The CDR3 coding sequence is TGCAGTGCTAGGCATTTCGGGTCAGGGTTCAATGAGCAGTTCTTC. The rearrangement joins TRBV20-1 to TRBJ2-1, with D possibly being TRBD1 (5 bases). Germline CDR1 and CDR2: DFQATT and SNEGSKA (reference sequence). Trimming pared 3 bases from V and 6 bases from J, leaving 18 bases between. The CDR3 length is 15 residues.

The chain employs TRBV6-5 and TRBJ2-1; 12 bases are a match to TRBD2. With V trimmed by 5 bases and J by 13 bases, 9 bases remained unmatched. The CDR3 covers 14 residues. CDR1 and CDR2 (germline): MNHEY, SVGAGI. Written as DNA, the CDR3 is TGTGCCAGCAGTGACCCGGGACTAGCGGGCGTTCAGTTCTTC. The encoded protein is CASSDPGLAGVQFF.

This clonotype is a singleton in its sample. This sequence joins TRBV25-1 and TRBJ2-6, with no clear D. V was pared by 6 bases and J by 0 bases, with 12 bases between. This CDR3 region has 16 residues. The germline V gene encodes CDR1 MGHDK and CDR2 SYGVNS. CDR3 sequence (DNA): TGTGCCAGCAGCAAGCTCGCGGTCTCTGGGGCCAACGTCCTGACTTTC. The encoded protein is CASSKLAVSGANVLTF.

Ten or more counts support this clonotype. The chain has TRBV27 and TRBJ1-5, with D maybe TRBD1 (6 bases). The germline gives CDR1 MNHEY, CDR2 SMNVEV (reference sequence). The CDR3 totals 15 residues. Trimming removed 6 bases at V and 3 bases at J, with 15 bases between. The CDR3 protein is CASSLGGGANQPQHF. The CDR3 DNA sequence: TGTGCCAGCAGCCTCGGCGGGGGGGCCAATCAGCCCCAGCATTTT.

The rearrangement joins TRBV15 to TRBJ2-3, with TRBD1 as a possible D gene (5 bases). The V and J ends lost 0 bases and 2 bases respectively, with 9 bases between them. This CDR3 is 15 amino acids long. Germline loops: CDR1 LNHNV, CDR2 YYDKDF (reference sequence). CDR3 DNA sequence: TGTGCCACCAGCAGAGAGGACATAAACACAGATACGCAGTATTTT. Amino acid sequence: CATSREDINTDTQYF.

J is TRBJ2-6 and V is TRBV28; 8 bases are shared with TRBD1. Trimming cost V 4 bases and J 1 base; bases outside gene matches: 3. This CDR3 spans 16 amino acids. Germline V gene data show CDR1 as MDHEN and CDR2 as SYDVKM. The CDR3 region has the DNA TGTGCCAGCAGTTCACAGGGGGAGTCTGGGGCCAACGTCCTGACTTTC. Its translation: CASSSQGESGANVLTF.

V gene TRBV28 combines with J gene TRBJ1-2, with 8 bases aligning to TRBD1. CDR3 size: 14 residues. The V and J ends lost 5 bases and 7 bases, in that order; junction bases with no gene match: 9. Germline assignment: CDR1 MDHEN and CDR2 SYDVKM. CDR3 protein: CASSPDRVKFGYTF. The CDR3 nucleotides read TGTGCCAGCAGTCCGGACAGGGTCAAATTTGGCTACACCTTC.

The V gene is TRBV20-1, the J gene TRBJ2-5, with 7 bases that match TRBD2. The CDR3 has 12 residues. J was trimmed by 3 bases and V by 3 bases; bases with no gene match: 1. CDR1 and CDR2 (germline): DFQATT, SNEGSKA (reference sequence). In DNA, the CDR3 is TGCAGTGCTAGGACTAGCAAAGAGACCCAGTACTTC. It is translated as CSARTSKETQYF.

This clonotype occurred a few times. The V gene is TRBV6-6, the J gene TRBJ2-7, with a tentative D call TRBD1 (6 bases). The length of the CDR3 is 15 residues. From germline, CDR1 is MNHNY and CDR2 SVGAGI (reference sequence). Trimming took 0 bases from V and 4 from J, leaving 13 bases between them. The CDR3 DNA follows: TGTGCCAGCAGTTACTCGAAAGGACAGACATACGAGCAGTACTTC. Translated, it gives CASSYSKGQTYEQYF.

The chain is built from TRBV20-1 and TRBJ1-1, with TRBD1 as a possible D gene (5 bases). This CDR3 comprises 17 residues. Germline-derived CDR1 and CDR2 are DFQATT and SNEGSKA (reference sequence). The V end lost 0 bases, the J end lost 2 bases, and 19 bases lay between the germline ends. The CDR3 loop reads CSARDTDSLLINTEAFF. The CDR3 DNA follows: TGCAGTGCTAGAGATACTGACAGCCTCCTAATCAACACTGAAGCTTTCTTT.

This chain links TRBV19 with TRBJ1-1; D remains ambiguous. Germline V CDR1 and CDR2: LNHDA, SQIVND (reference sequence). With 7 bases removed from V and 2 bases from J, the gap between germline ends came to 11 bases. This CDR3 is 13 amino acids long. The CDR3 nucleotides are TGTGCCAGTAAGAAGGCAGGTAACACTGAAGCTTTCTTT. It translates to CASKKAGNTEAFF.